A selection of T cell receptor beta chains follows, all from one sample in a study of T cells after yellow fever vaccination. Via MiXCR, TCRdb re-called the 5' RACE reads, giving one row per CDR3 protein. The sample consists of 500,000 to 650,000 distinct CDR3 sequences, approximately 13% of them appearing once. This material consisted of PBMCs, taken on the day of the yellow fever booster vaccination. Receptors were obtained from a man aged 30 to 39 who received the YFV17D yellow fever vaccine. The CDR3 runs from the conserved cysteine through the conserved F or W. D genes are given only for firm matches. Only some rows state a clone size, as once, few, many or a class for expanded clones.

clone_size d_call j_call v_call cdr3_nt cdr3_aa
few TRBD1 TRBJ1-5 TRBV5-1 TGCGCCAGCAGCGCCCAGGGGGGGGCGAATCAGCCCCAGCATTTT CASSAQGGANQPQHF
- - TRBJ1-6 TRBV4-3 TGCGCCAGCAGCCAAGATCAGGGCAGGTCCGACTCACCCCTCCACTTT CASSQDQGRSDSPLHF
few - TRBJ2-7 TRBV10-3 TGTGCTGCAGGGGGGGCCTACGAGCAGTACTTC CAAGGAYEQYF
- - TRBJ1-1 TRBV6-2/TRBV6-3 TGTGCCAGCAGTTACTCGAGACGACAGGAACCACGAATGAACACTGAAGCTTTCTTT CASSYSRRQEPRMNTEAFF
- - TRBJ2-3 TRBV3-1 TGTGCCAGCAGCCAAGATGAGGGGATCCTTAGCACAGATACGCAGTATTTT CASSQDEGILSTDTQYF
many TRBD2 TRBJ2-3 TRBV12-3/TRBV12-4 TGTGCCAGCAGTTGGCCGGGAGGGCCAGCAGATACGCAGTATTTT CASSWPGGPADTQYF
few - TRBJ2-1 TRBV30 TGTGCCTGGAGTGTAGTTAGGAATGAGCAGTTCTTC CAWSVVRNEQFF
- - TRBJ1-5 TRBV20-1 TGCAGTGCAGTGGAGGACTCCGGAGCCCATCAGCCCCAGCATTTT CSAVEDSGAHQPQHF
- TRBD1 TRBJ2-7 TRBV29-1 TGCAGCGTTTCTGACAGGGCCTACGAGCAGTACTTC CSVSDRAYEQYF
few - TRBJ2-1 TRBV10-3 TGTGCCATCAGGCGGGACAACTCCTACAATGAGCAGTTCTTC CAIRRDNSYNEQFF
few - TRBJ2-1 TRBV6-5 TGTGCCAGCAGTTTGACAAGTCAGACCTACAATGAGCAGTTCTTC CASSLTSQTYNEQFF
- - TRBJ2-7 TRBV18 TGTGCCAGCTCACCTCCGAGTAAGGGGCCCGAATCCTACGAGCAGTACTTC CASSPPSKGPESYEQYF
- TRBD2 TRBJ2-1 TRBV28 TGTGCCAGCAGGGGTAGCGGGAGCCCCTCCTACAATGAGCAGTTCTTC CASRGSGSPSYNEQFF
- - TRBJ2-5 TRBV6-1 TGTGCCAGCAGGATGACATCCTCCCAAAGGACCCAGTACTTC CASRMTSSQRTQYF
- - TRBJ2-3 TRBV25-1 TGTGCCAGCAGTGTAGCGGACATTGGCACAGATACGCAGTATTTT CASSVADIGTDTQYF
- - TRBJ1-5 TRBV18 TGTGCCAGCTCACCACCATCAGGAGAACAGCCCCAGCATTTT CASSPPSGEQPQHF
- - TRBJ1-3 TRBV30 TGTGCCTGGAACCTTAGTGAGGGTCCCCTCAGGGATGGAAACACCATATATTTT CAWNLSEGPLRDGNTIYF
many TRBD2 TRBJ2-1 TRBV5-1 TGCGCCAGCGCGTCCGGACTAGTTGCCGATGAGCAGTTCTTC CASASGLVADEQFF
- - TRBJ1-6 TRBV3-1 TGTGCCAGCAGCCATTGGGGGCGCGAAAATTCACCCCTCCACTTT CASSHWGRENSPLHF
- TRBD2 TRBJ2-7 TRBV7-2 TGTGCCAGCAGCTCCCCCGTAGCGGGGTACGAGCAGTACTTC CASSSPVAGYEQYF
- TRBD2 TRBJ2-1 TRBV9 TGTGCCAGCAGCGCCGGACTAGCTCCTAACAATGAGCAGTTCTTC CASSAGLAPNNEQFF
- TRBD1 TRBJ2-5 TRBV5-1 TGCGCCAGCAACTTACAGGGGGGAAACAAAGAGACCCAGTACTTC CASNLQGGNKETQYF
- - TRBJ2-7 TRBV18 TGTGCCAGCTCACTGTACAGCGCAAACTACGAGCAGTACTTC CASSLYSANYEQYF
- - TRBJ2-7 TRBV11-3 TGTGCCAGCAGCTTAGGGTCGGCGGAAGGGTACGAGCAGTACTTC CASSLGSAEGYEQYF